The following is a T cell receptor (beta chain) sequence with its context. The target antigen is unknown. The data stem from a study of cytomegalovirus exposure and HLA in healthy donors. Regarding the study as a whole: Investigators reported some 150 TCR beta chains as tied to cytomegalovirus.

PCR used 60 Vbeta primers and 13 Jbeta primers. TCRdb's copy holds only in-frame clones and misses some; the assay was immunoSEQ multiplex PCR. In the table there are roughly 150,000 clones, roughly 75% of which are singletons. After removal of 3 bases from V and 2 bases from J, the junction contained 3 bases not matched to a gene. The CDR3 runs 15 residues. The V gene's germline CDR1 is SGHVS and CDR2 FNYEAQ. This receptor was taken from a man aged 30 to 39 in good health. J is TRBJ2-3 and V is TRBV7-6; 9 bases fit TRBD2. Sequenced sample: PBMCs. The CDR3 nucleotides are TGTGCCAGCAGCTTTGCGGGAGGGGACACAGATACGCAGTATTTT. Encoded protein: CASSFAGGDTDTQYF. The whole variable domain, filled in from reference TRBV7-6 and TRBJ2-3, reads GAGVSQSPRYKVTKRGQDVALRCDPISGHVSLYWYRQALGQGPEFLTYFNYEAQQDKSGLPNDRFSAERPEGSISTLTIQRTEQRDSAMYRCASSFAGGDTDTQYFGPGTRLTVL.